The sequence of this T cell receptor beta chain was determined in a study of blood T cells in healthy people across ages. Through a sample-barcoded 5' primer and a J-beta primer mix, a second PCR was run for about 6 to 12 cycles. TCRdb fed the 5' RACE reads into MiXCR, producing one record per CDR3 protein. Among 450,000 to 600,000 distinct CDR3 sequences, roughly a quarter were seen once, and the ten largest hold 3% to 4%. This CDR3 has 16 amino acids. With V trimmed by 6 bases and J by 5 bases, 12 bases remained unmatched. The germline V gene has CDR1 DFQATT and CDR2 SNEGSKA (reference sequence). In addition, the sample was reused for a study of T cells of mothers and their children.

The receptor's source is a boy aged 2-15 years in good health. The gene calls are TRBV20-1 and TRBJ2-5; TRBD2 aligns across 13 bases. Sample: blood. The CDR3 region has the DNA TGCAGTGCCGCAACGACGACTAGCGGGAGGTCGGAGACCCAGTACTTC. The encoded protein is CSAATTTSGRSETQYF.